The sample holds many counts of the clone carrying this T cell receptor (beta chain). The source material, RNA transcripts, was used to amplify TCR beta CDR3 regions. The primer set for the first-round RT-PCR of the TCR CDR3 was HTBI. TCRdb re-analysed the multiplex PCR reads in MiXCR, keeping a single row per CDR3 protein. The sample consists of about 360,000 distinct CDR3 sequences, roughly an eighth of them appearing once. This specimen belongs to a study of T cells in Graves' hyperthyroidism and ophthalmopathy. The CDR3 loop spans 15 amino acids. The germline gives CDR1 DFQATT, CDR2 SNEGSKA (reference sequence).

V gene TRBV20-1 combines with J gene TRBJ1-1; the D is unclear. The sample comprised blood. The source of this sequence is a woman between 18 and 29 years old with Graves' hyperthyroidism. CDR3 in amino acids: CRTVGFGVLNTEAFF. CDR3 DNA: TGCAGGACTGTGGGGTTTGGGGTCCTGAACACTGAAGCTTTCTTT.